The 3 T cell receptor beta chains reported below all come from one sample, sequenced in a study of tissue T cells after allogeneic stem cell transplantation. Time point noted: mouse harvest day 7 after allogeneic transplant. The graft held 10^6 splenic CD5+ T cells and 10^7 T-cell-depleted bone marrow cells. TCRdb keeps only in-frame clones here, not all; method: immunoSEQ multiplex PCR. The sample contains thousands of clones, around 42% of which appear only once. Sequenced input: gut tissue. These receptors originate from a female BALB/c mouse given C57BL/6 T cells with graft-versus-host disease after an allogeneic hematopoietic cell transplant.

This clone was picked up a small number of times. Germline and genes: mouse. The missing CDR3 end, 1 residue past where the read stops, is filled in from the germline J gene. The chain couples TRBV26 to TRBJ2-7; TRBD1 matches at 8 bases. Per the germline V gene, CDR1 is KGHPV and CDR2 is FQNQEV (reference sequence). The ends lost 6 bases at V and 1 base at J; junction bases unmatched: 5. The length of the CDR3 is 14 residues. This CDR3 is CASSSGQVSYEQYF. The part of the CDR3 DNA that was read is TGTGCCAGCAGCTCGGGACAGGTTTCCTATGAACAGTAC.

For this clone: Gene names refer to mouse genes. The CDR3 is cut off 1 residue early in the read; its end comes from the germline J gene. This chain connects TRBV16 to TRBJ1-1; D call uncertain. Trimming took 3 bases from V and 1 from J, leaving 6 bases between them. Germline lookup yields CDR1 SGHSA and CDR2 FRNQAP. CDR3 size: 13 residues. CDR3 loop: CASSLGLNTEVFF. Partial CDR3 DNA: TGTGCAAGCAGCTTGGGGTTAAACACAGAAGTCTTC.

On this clone: Mouse gene names apply. The observed sequence ends 1 residue before the CDR3 terminus, with the missing tail filled in from the germline J gene. The chain carries TRBV15 and TRBJ2-4; D could derive from TRBD1 or TRBD2 (5 bases each). Germline CDR1 and CDR2: SGHND and FRSKSL. Deletions cut 4 bases from V and 2 bases from J, with 7 bases between. There are 13 residues in the CDR3. The CDR3 is CASSWGTQNTLYF. The CDR3 bases that were read are TGTGCCAGCAGTTGGGGGACTCAAAACACCTTGTAC.